This is a list of T cell receptor beta chains from one sample in a study of cytomegalovirus exposure and HLA in healthy donors. Repertoires were generated with immunoSEQ multiplex PCR, while TCRdb's copy carries only in-frame clones and drops some. The data show some 80,000 clones, with roughly 74% seen just once and under 4% held by the top ten. The specimen was PBMCs. These receptors all stem from a man aged 35 to 55 in good health and CMV-seronegative. CDR3s include the opening cysteine and the closing phenylalanine or tryptophan. D genes are given only for firm matches. Clone size, where shown, is once, few, many, or a class for clones that have expanded.

v_gene	d_gene	j_gene	abundance	CDR3nt	CDR3aa
TRBV10-3	NA	TRBJ1-1	NA	TGTGCCATCACCGGGGGGGCCCACACTGAAGCTTTCTTT	CAITGGAHTEAFF
TRBV5-4	NA	TRBJ2-1	NA	TGTGCCAGCAGCCTAGAAGTGGGTGAGCAGTTCTTC	CASSLEVGEQFF
TRBV7-2	TRBD1	TRBJ1-2	NA	TGTGCCAGCAGCTTAGGGGGGACAGGGTTTGGCTACACCTTC	CASSLGGTGFGYTF
TRBV5-4	NA	TRBJ1-1	NA	TGTGCCAGCAGCTTCTCTCGGCGGCCGCCGGCTTTCTTT	CASSFSRRPPAFF
TRBV4-3	NA	TRBJ2-2	few	TGCGCCAGCAGCTACTACACCGGGGAGCTGTTTTTT	CASSYYTGELFF
TRBV6-5	NA	TRBJ1-1	once	TGTGCCAGCAGTTATTCAGGGGCTCGCACTGAAGCTTTCTTT	CASSYSGARTEAFF
TRBV5-1	NA	TRBJ2-7	NA	TGCGCCAGCAGCTTTCTGACGGGGTCCTACGAGCAGTACTTC	CASSFLTGSYEQYF
TRBV4-1	NA	TRBJ2-7	NA	TGCGCCAGCAGCCACGACAGGGACTTCTCCTACGAGCAGTACTTC	CASSHDRDFSYEQYF
TRBV27	NA	TRBJ1-4	NA	TGTGCCAGTCGCGTCTGGCCAGGAACTAATGAAAAACTGTTTTTT	CASRVWPGTNEKLFF
TRBV30	NA	TRBJ1-5	NA	TGTGCCTGGAGTGCCGGGACACACTATCAGCCCCAGCATTTT	CAWSAGTHYQPQHF
TRBV18	TRBD2	TRBJ2-3	NA	TGTGCCAGCTCACCGGGACTAGCGGGGGGGGCGAACACAGATACGCAGTATTTT	CASSPGLAGGANTDTQYF
TRBV4-1	NA	TRBJ1-2	NA	TGCGCCAGCAGCCATCACGGTAAACAGGCCGGCTACACCTTC	CASSHHGKQAGYTF
TRBV29-1	TRBD1	TRBJ1-1	NA	TGCAGCGTCACGGACAGGGGTTTGGCTTTCTTT	CSVTDRGLAFF
TRBV5-6	NA	TRBJ1-6	NA	TGTGCCAGCAGCCCTGTCCCCGGGACACATATGGCCTATAATTCACCCCTCCACTTT	CASSPVPGTHMAYNSPLHF
TRBV6-6	NA	TRBJ2-5	few	TGTGCCAGCAGAAAACCCACGCGGGAGACCCAGTACTTC	CASRKPTRETQYF
TRBV7-2	TRBD1	TRBJ2-5	few	TGTGCCAGCAGCTTATCTGGACAGGGCGGAGAGACCCAGTACTTC	CASSLSGQGGETQYF